One sample yielded the 12 T cell receptor beta chains listed below, sequenced in a study of molecular identifiers for immune sequencing clone quantification. Each CDR3 protein gets one entry after TCRdb re-called the PCR reads with MiXCR. The data show hundreds of thousands of distinct CDR3 sequences, roughly a quarter seen once. Sequenced input: naive CD8+ T cells from blood, with Jurkat cell RNA spiked in. The subset here: FACS-sorted CD8+CD4-CCR7+CD45RA+ naive T cells. These receptor sequences come from a human donor in good health. Some libraries in this study had Jurkat cell RNA spiked in.

This clonotype was counted at least ten times. V gene TRBV20-1 combines with J gene TRBJ2-4; 13 nucleotides align to TRBD2. Trimming took 0 bases from V and 9 from J; bases not matched to a gene: 11. The CDR3 sequence is 17 residues long. Germline V gives CDR1 DFQATT, CDR2 SNEGSKA (reference sequence). The CDR3 sequence is CSAREWTSGGPIVIQYF. As DNA, the CDR3 is TGCAGTGCTAGAGAGTGGACTAGCGGGGGCCCGATCGTCATTCAGTACTTC.

In the case of this clonotype: It may be a read error: a sequence one base away is much more abundant. The chain is built from TRBV7-9 and TRBJ2-7; unclear D gene. The CDR3 runs 15 residues. CDR1 and CDR2 from the germline V gene are SEHNR and FQNEAQ (reference sequence). The V gene lost 8 bases and the J gene lost 0 bases, with 17 bases spanning the gap. For the CDR3, the DNA is TGTGCCAGCGGCTACCCGAACAGAAACTCCTACGAGCAGTACTTC. It specifies CASGYPNRNSYEQYF.

Regarding this clonotype: This likely reflects a read error, since a far larger clone is one base away. The chain has TRBV5-6 and TRBJ2-2, with D unclear. This CDR3 region has 12 residues. CDR1 and CDR2 from the germline V gene are SGHDT and YYEEEE. The CDR3 here is CASSPGTVELFF. CDR3 nucleotide sequence: TGTGCCAGCAGTCCTGGCACCGTGGAGCTGTTTTTT.

Worth noting for this clonotype: At one boundary the junction diverges from the germline segment, which might be a read error. This chain connects TRBV9 to TRBJ2-3, with TRBD2 identical over 7 bases. Looked up from germline, CDR1 is SGDLS and CDR2 is YYNGEE. The CDR3 extends over 15 amino acids. The CDR3 DNA reads TGTGCCAGCAGCCCCTATGGGGGGGAGGAAGATACACAGTATTTT. Translation: CASSPYGGEEDTQYF.

This clonotype was counted ten times or more. The chain combines TRBV7-9 with TRBJ1-6; D is uncertain. The CDR3 contains 17 residues. V was cut by 1 base and J by 0 bases, with 10 bases left in between. In germline, CDR1 is SEHNR, CDR2 FQNEAQ (reference sequence). The CDR3 loop reads CASSLDSPSSYNSPLHF. The CDR3 coding sequence is TGTGCCAGCAGCTTAGACAGCCCTAGCTCCTATAATTCACCCCTCCACTTT.

Ten or more counts support this clonotype. The chain carries TRBV29-1 and TRBJ2-2; no definite D call. Germline CDR1 SQVTM, CDR2 ANQGSEA. This CDR3 has 13 residues. The ends were cut back, 0 bases at V and 8 bases at J, with 10 bases in the middle. CDR3: CSVEDLGPGELFF. The DNA of the CDR3 is TGCAGCGTTGAAGATCTAGGCCCAGGGGAGCTGTTTTTT.

With respect to this clonotype: A much larger clone lies a single base off, so this may be a read error. In DNA form, the CDR3 reads TGTGCCAGCAGCAGCGAGAGCGCAGAGACCCAGTACTTC. Translating gives CASSSESAETQYF. This sequence joins TRBV9 and TRBJ2-5; no firm D call. The CDR3 consists of 13 residues. Germline V lookup: CDR1 SGDLS, CDR2 YYNGEE. Trimming shortened V by 4 bases and J by 4 bases, and 11 bases separated the two germline ends.

J is TRBJ1-1 and V is TRBV7-9, with D uncertain. Trimming took 2 bases from V and 11 from J, leaving 12 bases between them. The CDR3 runs to 12 residues. CDR1 SEHNR and CDR2 FQNEAQ come from the germline V gene (reference sequence). In DNA, the CDR3 is TGTGCCAGCAGCTTACCGCCCTCCCCGGCTTTCTTT. Translating it yields CASSLPPSPAFF.

This clonotype was counted only a few times. The rearrangement links TRBV18 to TRBJ2-7, with 10 bases identical to TRBD2. CDR3 length: 15 residues. J lost 2 bases, V lost 2 bases, and 3 bases had no gene match. Germline CDR1 KGHSH, CDR2 LQKENI. CDR3 residues: CASSPERGGPYEQYF. CDR3 sequence (DNA): TGTGCCAGCTCACCAGAGCGGGGGGGCCCCTACGAGCAGTACTTC. Full variable domain (remainder filled in from reference TRBV18 and TRBJ2-7): NAGVMQNPRHLVRRRGQEARLRCSPMKGHSHVYWYRQLPEEGLKFMVYLQKENIIDESGMPKERFSAEFPKEGPSILRIQQVVRGDSAAYFCASSPERGGPYEQYFGPGTRLTVT.

This clonotype was observed many times. The rearrangement uses TRBV5-1 and TRBJ2-5; TRBD1 or TRBD2 may be the D gene (6 bases each). The CDR3 runs 15 residues. The V and J ends lost 1 base and 4 bases respectively, with 14 bases between them. Germline CDR1 and CDR2: SGHRS and YFSETQ. For the CDR3, the DNA is TGCGCCAGCAGCTTGTATGGGGGGCCTTTAGAGACCCAGTACTTC. Protein: CASSLYGGPLETQYF. The variable domain in full, completed from reference TRBV5-1 and TRBJ2-5, reads KAGVTQTPRYLIKTRGQQVTLSCSPISGHRSVSWYQQTPGQGLQFLFEYFSETQRNKGNFPGRFSGRQFSNSRSEMNVSTLELGDSALYLCASSLYGGPLETQYFGPGTRLLVL.

Ten or more counts support this clonotype. V and J are TRBV29-1 and TRBJ1-1; D possibly corresponds to TRBD1 (5 bases). CDR3 length: 13 residues. CDR1 is SQVTM, CDR2 ANQGSEA, per germline. Trimming stripped 7 bases from V and 1 base from J, with 13 bases between. Written as DNA, the CDR3 is TGCAGCGCTACTGGAGGGGCGAACACTGAAGCTTTCTTT. Translation: CSATGGANTEAFF.

A note on this clonotype: A much larger clone is a single base away; this may be a read error. This chain uses TRBV7-6 with TRBJ2-2; D may be TRBD1 (5 bases). V was pared by 8 bases and J by 4 bases, with 14 bases between. Germline V gene sequence: CDR1 SGHVS, CDR2 FNYEAQ. The CDR3 spans 14 residues. CDR3 DNA: TGTGCCAGCGGCCGGTCCGACAGCACCGGGGAGCTGTTTTTT. Encoded protein: CASGRSDSTGELFF.